One sample yielded the 10 T cell receptor beta chains listed below, sequenced in a study of cytomegalovirus exposure and HLA in healthy donors. Vbeta (60) and Jbeta (13) primers were used in the PCR. Using immunoSEQ multiplex PCR, the repertoire was profiled, and TCRdb retains in-frame clones only, with some absent. This table holds a few hundred thousand clones, 80% to 95% found once. The source material was PBMCs. The source of these receptors is a girl aged 2 to 9 in good health and CMV-seronegative.

This clone has only one observation. The chain recombines TRBV2 with TRBJ1-2; D may be TRBD1 (6 bases). CDR3 length: 14 residues. V dropped 3 bases and J dropped 8 bases, with 16 bases sitting between them. In germline, CDR1 is SNHLY, CDR2 FYNNEI. CDR3 region: CASSDTGKAGGYTF. The CDR3 nucleotides read TGTGCCAGCAGTGACACAGGGAAAGCTGGGGGCTACACCTTC.

J is TRBJ2-1 and V is TRBV7-9; 8 bases agree with TRBD1. Germline V gene lookup returns CDR1 SEHNR and CDR2 FQNEAQ (reference sequence). CDR3 length: 15 residues. Trimming at V came to 6 bases and at J to 4 bases, leaving 8 bases not matched to a gene. The CDR3 nucleotides are TGTGCCAGCAGGACCACAGGGACAGGTTACAATGAGCAGTTCTTC. Translating gives CASRTTGTGYNEQFF. Together with reference TRBV7-9 and TRBJ2-1, the CDR3 gives the full variable domain: DTGVSQNPRHKITKRGQNVTFRCDPISEHNRLYWYRQTLGQGPEFLTYFQNEAQLEKSRLLSDRFSAERPKGSFSTLEIQRTEQGDSAMYLCASRTTGTGYNEQFFGPGTRLTVL.

V is TRBV20-1 and J is TRBJ2-7; the D is unclear. The V gene lost 2 bases and the J gene lost 3 bases, with 5 bases spanning the gap. The CDR3 runs to 11 residues. CDR1 and CDR2 from the germline V gene are DFQATT and SNEGSKA (reference sequence). In DNA, the CDR3 is TGCAGTGCTAGAATCATCTACGAGCAGTACTTC. Translation: CSARIIYEQYF.

The chain links TRBV6-6 to TRBJ1-2, with a tentative D call TRBD1 (5 bases). This CDR3 is built from 14 residues. The V and J ends lost 9 bases and 8 bases respectively, with 22 bases between them. Germline lookup yields CDR1 MNHNY and CDR2 SVGAGI (reference sequence). CDR3 loop: CASSQRDSWDGYTF. CDR3 coding DNA: TGTGCCAGTAGTCAGAGGGACTCCTGGGACGGCTACACCTTC.

The genes are TRBV5-4 and TRBJ2-1; D might be TRBD2 (6 bases). V was cut by 4 bases and J by 10 bases, with 18 bases left in between. The germline gives CDR1 SGHNT, CDR2 YYREEE (reference sequence). This CDR3 region has 14 residues. The DNA for the CDR3 is TGTGCCAGCAGCGCCGGGACTTACCTTCAGGAGCAGTTCTTC. Amino acids: CASSAGTYLQEQFF.

The chain carries TRBV6-6 and TRBJ2-2; 9 bases align to TRBD1. This CDR3 spans 15 amino acids. CDR1 MNHNY and CDR2 SVGAGI come from the germline V gene (reference sequence). Germline trimming cut 10 bases from V and 5 bases from J; bases unmatched to any gene: 11. CDR3 sequence (DNA): TGTGCCACCACGCCCCGACAGGGGGGGACCGGGGAGCTGTTTTTT. Encoded protein: CATTPRQGGTGELFF.

The chain is built from TRBV19 and TRBJ2-3, with D possibly being TRBD2 (6 bases). CDR3 size: 16 residues. V lost 3 bases, J lost 3 bases, and 16 bases lay in between. Per germline, CDR1 LNHDA and CDR2 SQIVND (reference sequence). CDR3 sequence (DNA): TGTGCCAGTAGTATCCCATCTGGGGGGTCGACAGATACGCAGTATTTT. The encoded protein is CASSIPSGGSTDTQYF.

This chain connects TRBV10-1 to TRBJ1-1; the D gene is possibly TRBD1 (6 bases). V dropped 6 bases and J dropped 0 bases, with 8 bases sitting between them. The germline gives CDR1 WNHNN, CDR2 SYGVQD (reference sequence). The CDR3 is 13 amino acids. CDR3 sequence (DNA): TGCGCCAGCAGGGGGACACTGAACACTGAAGCTTTCTTT. Translating gives CASRGTLNTEAFF.

CDR3 sequence reads: CASSMNRAYEQYF. In DNA form, the CDR3 reads TGTGCCAGTAGTATGAACAGGGCCTACGAGCAGTACTTC. V is TRBV19 and J is TRBJ2-7, with D possibly TRBD1 on 6 matching bases. Germline loops: CDR1 LNHDA, CDR2 SQIVND (reference sequence). The CDR3 is 13 residues long. V was trimmed by 3 bases and J by 2 bases, leaving 8 bases between them. Drawing the rest from reference TRBV19 and TRBJ2-7, the complete variable domain is DGGITQSPKYLFRKEGQNVTLSCEQNLNHDAMYWYRQDPGQGLRLIYYSQIVNDFQKGDIAEGYSVSREKKESFPLTVTSAQKNPTAFYLCASSMNRAYEQYFGPGTRLTVT.

This chain uses TRBV27 with TRBJ1-4, with a tentative D call TRBD1 (6 bases). Per germline, CDR1 MNHEY and CDR2 SMNVEV (reference sequence). The ends were cut back, 4 bases at V and 8 bases at J, with 20 bases in the middle. The CDR3 spans 16 residues. As DNA, the CDR3 is TGTGCCAGCAGTTCGCTAAATACAGGGTTGGAAGAAAAACTGTTTTTT. The encoded protein is CASSSLNTGLEEKLFF.